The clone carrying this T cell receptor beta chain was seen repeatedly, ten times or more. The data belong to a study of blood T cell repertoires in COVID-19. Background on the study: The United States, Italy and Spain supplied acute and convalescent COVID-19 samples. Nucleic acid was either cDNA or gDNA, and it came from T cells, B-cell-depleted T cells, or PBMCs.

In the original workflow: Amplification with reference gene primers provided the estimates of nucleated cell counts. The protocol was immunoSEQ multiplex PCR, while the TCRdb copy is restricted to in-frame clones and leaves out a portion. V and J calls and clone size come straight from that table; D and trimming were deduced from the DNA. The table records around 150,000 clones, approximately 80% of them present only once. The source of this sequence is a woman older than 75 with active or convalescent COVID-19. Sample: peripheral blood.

The CDR3 protein is CASNVLTSNQPQHF. CDR3 DNA sequence: TGTGCCAGTAACGTCCTAACCAGCAATCAGCCCCAGCATTTT. The J gene is TRBJ1-5, the V gene TRBV19; D unclear. Trimming stripped 7 bases from V and 1 base from J, with 11 bases between. The CDR3 covers 14 residues. Germline V lookup: CDR1 LNHDA, CDR2 SQIVND (reference sequence).